The sequence of this T cell receptor (beta chain) was determined in a study of shared clonotypes between healthy human individuals. This CDR3 has 14 residues. Trimming left V 5 bases short and J 3 bases short, with 11 bases between. CDR1 MNHEY and CDR2 SVGAGI come from the germline V gene. Repertoires were generated with immunoSEQ multiplex PCR, while TCRdb's copy carries only in-frame clones and drops some. The sample yields a few million clones, about 92% seen once. Researchers partitioned CD4+ cells into CD45RA+ naive and CD45RA-negative memory subsets. The source is a man between 18 and 29 years old in good health. The chain uses TRBV6-5 and TRBJ2-4, with D uncertain. The sample comprised naive CD4+ T cells sorted from blood. The subset was: CD45RA+ positively selected. The CDR3 protein is CASSLPGDKNIQYF. In nucleotides, the CDR3 is TGTGCCAGCAGTCTCCCTGGGGACAAAAACATTCAGTACTTC.